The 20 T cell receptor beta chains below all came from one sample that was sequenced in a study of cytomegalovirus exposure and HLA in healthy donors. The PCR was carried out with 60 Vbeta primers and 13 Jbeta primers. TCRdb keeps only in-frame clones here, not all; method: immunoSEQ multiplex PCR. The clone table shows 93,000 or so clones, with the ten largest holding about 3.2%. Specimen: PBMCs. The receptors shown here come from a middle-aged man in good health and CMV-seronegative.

In DNA, the CDR3 is TGTGCCAGCTCACCAAACAGAGACGAGCAGTACTTC. The encoded protein is CASSPNRDEQYF. The rearrangement uses TRBV18 and TRBJ2-7; D unclear. The CDR3 is 12 residues long. The V gene's germline CDR1 is KGHSH and CDR2 LQKENI. V gave up 2 bases and J gave up 5 bases, with 7 bases separating them. The full variable domain, in which reference TRBV18 and TRBJ2-7 provide the parts outside the CDR3, is NAGVMQNPRHLVRRRGQEARLRCSPMKGHSHVYWYRQLPEEGLKFMVYLQKENIIDESGMPKERFSAEFPKEGPSILRIQQVVRGDSAAYFCASSPNRDEQYFGPGTRLTVT.

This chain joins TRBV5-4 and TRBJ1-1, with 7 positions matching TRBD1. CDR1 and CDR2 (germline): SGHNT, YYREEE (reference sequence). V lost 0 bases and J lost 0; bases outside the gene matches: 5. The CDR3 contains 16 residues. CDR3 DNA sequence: TGTGCCAGCAGCTTGGGTGCAGGGGGAATGAACACTGAAGCTTTCTTT. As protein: CASSLGAGGMNTEAFF. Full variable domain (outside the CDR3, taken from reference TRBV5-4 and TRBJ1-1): ETGVTQSPTHLIKTRGQQVTLRCSSQSGHNTVSWYQQALGQGPQFIFQYYREEENGRGNFPPRFSGLQFPNYSSELNVNALELDDSALYLCASSLGAGGMNTEAFFGQGTRLTVV.

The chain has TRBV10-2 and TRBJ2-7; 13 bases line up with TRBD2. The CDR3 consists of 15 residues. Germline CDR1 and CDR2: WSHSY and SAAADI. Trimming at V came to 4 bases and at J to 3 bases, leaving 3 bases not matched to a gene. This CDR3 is CASSGGLAGVYEQYF. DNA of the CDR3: TGCGCCAGCAGTGGTGGACTAGCGGGAGTCTACGAGCAGTACTTC.

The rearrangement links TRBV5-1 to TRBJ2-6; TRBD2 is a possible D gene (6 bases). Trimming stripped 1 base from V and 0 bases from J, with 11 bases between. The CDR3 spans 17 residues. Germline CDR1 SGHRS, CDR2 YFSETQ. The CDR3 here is CASSLLSGVSGANVLTF. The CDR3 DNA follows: TGCGCCAGCAGCTTGTTATCGGGAGTCTCTGGGGCCAACGTCCTGACTTTC.

CDR3: CASSFGTGELFF. CDR3 nucleotide sequence: TGTGCCAGCAGCTTCGGCACCGGGGAGCTGTTTTTT. V is TRBV7-9 and J is TRBJ2-2; D gene ambiguous. The CDR3 has 12 amino acids. In germline, CDR1 is SEHNR, CDR2 FQNEAQ (reference sequence). V dropped 3 bases and J dropped 4 bases, with 3 bases sitting between them.

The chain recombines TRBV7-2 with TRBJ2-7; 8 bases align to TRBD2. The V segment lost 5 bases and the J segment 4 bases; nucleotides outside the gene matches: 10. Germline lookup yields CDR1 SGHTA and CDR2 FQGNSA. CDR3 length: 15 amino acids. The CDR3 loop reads CASSPGLALSYEQYF. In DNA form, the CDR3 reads TGTGCCAGCAGCCCCGGACTAGCTCTCAGTTACGAGCAGTACTTC.

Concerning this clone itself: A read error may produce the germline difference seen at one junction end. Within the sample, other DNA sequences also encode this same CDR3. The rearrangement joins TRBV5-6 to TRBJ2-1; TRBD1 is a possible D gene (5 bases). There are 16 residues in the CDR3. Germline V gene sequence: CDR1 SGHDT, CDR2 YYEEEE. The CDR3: CASSLRQLMPYNEQFF. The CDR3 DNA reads TGTGCCAGCAGCTTAAGACAGCTCATGCCCTACAACGAGCAGTTCTTC. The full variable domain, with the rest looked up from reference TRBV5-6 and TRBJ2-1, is DAGVTQSPTHLIKTRGQQVTLRCSPKSGHDTVSWYQQALGQGPQFIFQYYEEEERQRGNFPDRFSGHQFPNYSSELNVNALLLGDSALYLCASSLRQLMPYNEQFFGPGTRLTVL.

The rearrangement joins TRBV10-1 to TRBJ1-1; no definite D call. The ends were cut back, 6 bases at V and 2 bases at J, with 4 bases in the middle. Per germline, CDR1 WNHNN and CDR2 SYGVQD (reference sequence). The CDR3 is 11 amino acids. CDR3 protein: CASRQNTEAFF. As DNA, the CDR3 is TGCGCCAGCAGACAAAACACTGAAGCTTTCTTT.

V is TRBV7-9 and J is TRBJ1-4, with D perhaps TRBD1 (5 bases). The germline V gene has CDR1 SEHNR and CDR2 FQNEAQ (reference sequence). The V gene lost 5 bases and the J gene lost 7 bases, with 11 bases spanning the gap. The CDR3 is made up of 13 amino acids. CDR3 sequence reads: CASSTNQGEKLFF. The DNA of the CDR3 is TGTGCCAGCAGCACTAACCAGGGTGAAAAACTGTTTTTT.

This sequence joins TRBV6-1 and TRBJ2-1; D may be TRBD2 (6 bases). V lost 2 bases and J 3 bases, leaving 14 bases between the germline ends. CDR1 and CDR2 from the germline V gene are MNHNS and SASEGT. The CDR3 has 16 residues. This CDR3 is CASSEPLRGVYNEQFF. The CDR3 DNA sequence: TGTGCCAGCAGTGAACCCCTGCGGGGAGTCTACAATGAGCAGTTCTTC.

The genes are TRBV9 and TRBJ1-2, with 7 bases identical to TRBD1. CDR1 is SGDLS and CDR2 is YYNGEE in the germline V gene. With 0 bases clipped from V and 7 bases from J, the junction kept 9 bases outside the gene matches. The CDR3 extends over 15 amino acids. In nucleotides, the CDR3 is TGTGCCAGCAGCGTAGAAGTAGGGGGCGCAGGTGGCTACACCTTC. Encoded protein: CASSVEVGGAGGYTF. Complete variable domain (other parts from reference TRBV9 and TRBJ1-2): DSGVTQTPKHLITATGQRVTLRCSPRSGDLSVYWYQQSLDQGLQFLIQYYNGEERAKGNILERFSAQQFPDLHSELNLSSLELGDSALYFCASSVEVGGAGGYTFGSGTRLTVV.

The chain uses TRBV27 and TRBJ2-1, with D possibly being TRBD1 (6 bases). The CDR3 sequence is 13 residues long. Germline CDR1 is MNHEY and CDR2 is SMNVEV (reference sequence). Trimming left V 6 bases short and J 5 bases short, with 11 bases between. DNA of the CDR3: TGTGCCAGCAGATCGACAGGAAACAATGAGCAGTTCTTC. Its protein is CASRSTGNNEQFF.

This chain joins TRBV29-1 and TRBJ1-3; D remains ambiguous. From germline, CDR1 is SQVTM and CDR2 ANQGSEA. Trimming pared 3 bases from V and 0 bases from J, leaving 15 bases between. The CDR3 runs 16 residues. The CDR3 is CSVEHESRDSGNTIYF. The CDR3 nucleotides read TGCAGCGTTGAGCACGAATCCCGGGACTCTGGAAACACCATATATTTT.

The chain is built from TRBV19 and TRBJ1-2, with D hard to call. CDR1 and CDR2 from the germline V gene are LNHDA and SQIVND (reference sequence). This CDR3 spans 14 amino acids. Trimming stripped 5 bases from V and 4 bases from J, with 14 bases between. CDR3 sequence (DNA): TGTGCCAGTAGTCGCCGCCACAGCTTCTATGGCTACACCTTC. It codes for CASSRRHSFYGYTF.

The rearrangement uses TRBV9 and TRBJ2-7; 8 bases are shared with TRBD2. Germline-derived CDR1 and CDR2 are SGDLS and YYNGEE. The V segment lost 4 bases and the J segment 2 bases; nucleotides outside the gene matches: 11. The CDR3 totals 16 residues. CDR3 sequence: CASSPSRPGLAYEQYF. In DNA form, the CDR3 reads TGTGCCAGCAGCCCATCCCGACCGGGACTAGCCTACGAGCAGTACTTC.

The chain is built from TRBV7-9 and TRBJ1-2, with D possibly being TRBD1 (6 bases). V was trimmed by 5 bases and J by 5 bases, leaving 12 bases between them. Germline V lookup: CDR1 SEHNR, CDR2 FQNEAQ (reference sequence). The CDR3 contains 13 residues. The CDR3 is CASSRGGLYGYTF. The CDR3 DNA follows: TGTGCCAGCAGCCGGGGGGGCCTGTATGGCTACACCTTC.

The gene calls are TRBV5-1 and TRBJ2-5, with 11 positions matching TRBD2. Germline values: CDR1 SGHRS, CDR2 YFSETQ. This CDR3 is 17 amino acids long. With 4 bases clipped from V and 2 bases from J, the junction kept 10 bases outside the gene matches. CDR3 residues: CASSPTGTSGLQETQYF. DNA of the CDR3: TGCGCCAGCAGCCCAACCGGGACTAGCGGATTACAAGAGACCCAGTACTTC.

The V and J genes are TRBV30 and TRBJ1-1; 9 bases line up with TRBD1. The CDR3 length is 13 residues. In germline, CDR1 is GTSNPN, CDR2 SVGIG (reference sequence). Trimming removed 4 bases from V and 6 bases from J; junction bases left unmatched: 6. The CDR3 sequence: CAWIRGQGSEAFF. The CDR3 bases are TGTGCCTGGATTCGGGGACAGGGCTCTGAAGCTTTCTTT.

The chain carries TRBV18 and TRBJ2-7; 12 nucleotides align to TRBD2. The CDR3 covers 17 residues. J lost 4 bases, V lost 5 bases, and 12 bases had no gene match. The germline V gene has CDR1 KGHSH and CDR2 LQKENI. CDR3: CASSATVATSGSYEQYF. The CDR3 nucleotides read TGTGCCAGCTCAGCTACAGTCGCGACTAGCGGGAGTTACGAGCAGTACTTC.

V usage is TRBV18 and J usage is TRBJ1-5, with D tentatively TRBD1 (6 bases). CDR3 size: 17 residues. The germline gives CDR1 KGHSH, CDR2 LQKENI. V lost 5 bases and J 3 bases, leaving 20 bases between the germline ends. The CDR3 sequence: CASSSQTGSMNNQPQHF. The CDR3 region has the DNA TGTGCCAGCTCATCACAAACAGGGTCTATGAACAATCAGCCCCAGCATTTT.